This T cell receptor (beta chain) is drawn from a study of blood T cells in healthy people across ages. Through a sample-barcoded 5' primer and a J-beta primer mix, a second PCR was run for 7 to 11 cycles. One entry per CDR3 protein, called by TCRdb with MiXCR from the 5' RACE reads. The sample holds hundreds of thousands of distinct CDR3 sequences, approximately 40% seen once. Broader study findings: Donor CMV infection status was unknown, possibly confounding age-related changes in expanded clonotypes.

As for this clonotype: Its antigen is undetermined.

Trimming removed 6 bases from V and 5 bases from J, with 16 bases in between. Germline values: CDR1 SQVTM, CDR2 ANQGSEA. This CDR3 has 13 amino acids. The rearrangement joins TRBV29-1 to TRBJ1-1; D is undetermined. The receptor was isolated from a man at least 80 years old in good health. Sample: blood. In DNA form, the CDR3 reads TGCAGCGTACGAGAGAGATTGGAAACTGAAGCTTTCTTT. The encoded protein is CSVRERLETEAFF.